The present entry profiles one T cell receptor beta chain with its context. The clone's antigen remains unknown. No base quality values were provided; no much bigger clone lies one nucleotide off. The data stem from a study of blood T cells in healthy people across ages (dated by TCRdb to between 2014 and 2017). Regarding the research as a whole: In model experiments, template switching captured roughly one uniquely barcoded TCR beta cDNA molecule for every two T cells. To track age-related changes in TCR beta repertoire diversity, the study relied on deep sequencing normalized with unique cDNA molecular identifiers. Using the same blood draw, the study looked at two additional independent replicas of 1 million unique cDNA reads for two donors, one aged 18 to 30 and the other aged 80 or older. Four age groups were formed from the donors: young (average approximately 15 years), middle-aged (around 39), aged (under 70) and long-lived (about 80). To avoid experimental bias, donors of different ages were spread randomly across the sequencing lanes.

The donors were some 39 Caucasian individuals from Russia, aged roughly 6 to 90 years, who were systemically healthy. Each donor gave about 9.7 milliliters of peripheral blood, drawn into EDTA-treated Vacutainer tubes. Ficoll-Paque density-gradient centrifugation was used to isolate PBMCs, with at least 7 million per sample. Total RNA was extracted from PBMCs with Trizol reagent, with at least 5 micrograms obtained per sample. For every donor, an aliquot of PBMCs went through flow cytometry to measure the percentages of naive CD45RAhigh/CD27high T cells. Compared with germline, V lacks 5 bases and J lacks 2 bases; bases without a gene match: 8. Measured from the cysteine to the phenylalanine, the CDR3 is 16 residues long. Here the CDR3 DNA is all that survives: 48 bases in frame from base 1. The germline V gene sets CDR1 to SGHTA and CDR2 to FQGNSA. Study-level results and caveats: Observed TCR beta diversity correlated strongly with the percentage of naive T cells measured by flow cytometry. Because profiling used bulk unsorted PBMCs, naive and antigen-experienced compartments could not be compared conclusively. Compared with the aged group, the long-lived group had more naive CD4+ T cells, fewer expanded clones and increased TCR diversity, a pattern suggesting age selection. Because the CMV infection status of the donors was unknown, age-related changes in expanded clonotypes may potentially have been confounded. Total diversity estimates from one million sequenced T cells were considered lower bounds and underestimates. As age increased, observed TCR beta diversity per million T cells dropped in a roughly linear way, and a significant reduction was already evident by age 40.

Libraries were constructed by 5' RACE. Reads for this sample came from an Illumina HiSeq 2500. A second PCR of about 7 to 12 cycles was run with a J-beta primer mix and a sample-barcoded 5' primer. Each TCR beta cDNA molecule received a unique molecular identifier from a template-switch 5' adaptor carrying 12 random nucleotides. Each sample yielded at least 3 million CDR3-containing paired-end reads. The Mint cDNA synthesis kit, primed by a TRBC-specific oligonucleotide, was used to synthesize first-strand cDNA from all RNA. All cDNA was treated with uracil-DNA glycosylase and then went through a first 18-cycle PCR with the universal primers M1SS and BC2_uni_R. On the authors' methods: For normalization, 1 million high-quality reads, each with a distinct molecular identifier, were randomly selected from each sample. Instead of being binned into consensus sequences, reads with shared molecular identifiers were discarded. MiTCR, run with a Q25 quality threshold and the strictest error-elimination algorithm, handled CDR3 identification, clonotype clustering and error correction. Lower-bound total TCR beta diversity was estimated with a nonparametric unseen species model using Euler transformation. TCRdb reworked the public reads: Q25 trimming with fastp, MiXCR clone assembly, productive beta chains retained. Duplicate CDR3 protein sequences are folded into a single record with the most common DNA and genes. These V and J calls rely on TCRdb rather than the paper's analysis. The sample yields around 620,000 distinct CDR3 sequences; approximately 30% were counted once. The top ten clones comprise about a fifth of the sample.

The specimen sequenced was blood. The chain was built from TRBV7-2 and TRBJ2-3, with 9 bases aligning to TRBD2. The source is a woman in her seventies in good health. The base sequence is TGTGCCAGCAGCCCGGTAGCGGGGGCTTTCACAGATACGCAGTATTTT. It translates to CASSPVAGAFTDTQYF.